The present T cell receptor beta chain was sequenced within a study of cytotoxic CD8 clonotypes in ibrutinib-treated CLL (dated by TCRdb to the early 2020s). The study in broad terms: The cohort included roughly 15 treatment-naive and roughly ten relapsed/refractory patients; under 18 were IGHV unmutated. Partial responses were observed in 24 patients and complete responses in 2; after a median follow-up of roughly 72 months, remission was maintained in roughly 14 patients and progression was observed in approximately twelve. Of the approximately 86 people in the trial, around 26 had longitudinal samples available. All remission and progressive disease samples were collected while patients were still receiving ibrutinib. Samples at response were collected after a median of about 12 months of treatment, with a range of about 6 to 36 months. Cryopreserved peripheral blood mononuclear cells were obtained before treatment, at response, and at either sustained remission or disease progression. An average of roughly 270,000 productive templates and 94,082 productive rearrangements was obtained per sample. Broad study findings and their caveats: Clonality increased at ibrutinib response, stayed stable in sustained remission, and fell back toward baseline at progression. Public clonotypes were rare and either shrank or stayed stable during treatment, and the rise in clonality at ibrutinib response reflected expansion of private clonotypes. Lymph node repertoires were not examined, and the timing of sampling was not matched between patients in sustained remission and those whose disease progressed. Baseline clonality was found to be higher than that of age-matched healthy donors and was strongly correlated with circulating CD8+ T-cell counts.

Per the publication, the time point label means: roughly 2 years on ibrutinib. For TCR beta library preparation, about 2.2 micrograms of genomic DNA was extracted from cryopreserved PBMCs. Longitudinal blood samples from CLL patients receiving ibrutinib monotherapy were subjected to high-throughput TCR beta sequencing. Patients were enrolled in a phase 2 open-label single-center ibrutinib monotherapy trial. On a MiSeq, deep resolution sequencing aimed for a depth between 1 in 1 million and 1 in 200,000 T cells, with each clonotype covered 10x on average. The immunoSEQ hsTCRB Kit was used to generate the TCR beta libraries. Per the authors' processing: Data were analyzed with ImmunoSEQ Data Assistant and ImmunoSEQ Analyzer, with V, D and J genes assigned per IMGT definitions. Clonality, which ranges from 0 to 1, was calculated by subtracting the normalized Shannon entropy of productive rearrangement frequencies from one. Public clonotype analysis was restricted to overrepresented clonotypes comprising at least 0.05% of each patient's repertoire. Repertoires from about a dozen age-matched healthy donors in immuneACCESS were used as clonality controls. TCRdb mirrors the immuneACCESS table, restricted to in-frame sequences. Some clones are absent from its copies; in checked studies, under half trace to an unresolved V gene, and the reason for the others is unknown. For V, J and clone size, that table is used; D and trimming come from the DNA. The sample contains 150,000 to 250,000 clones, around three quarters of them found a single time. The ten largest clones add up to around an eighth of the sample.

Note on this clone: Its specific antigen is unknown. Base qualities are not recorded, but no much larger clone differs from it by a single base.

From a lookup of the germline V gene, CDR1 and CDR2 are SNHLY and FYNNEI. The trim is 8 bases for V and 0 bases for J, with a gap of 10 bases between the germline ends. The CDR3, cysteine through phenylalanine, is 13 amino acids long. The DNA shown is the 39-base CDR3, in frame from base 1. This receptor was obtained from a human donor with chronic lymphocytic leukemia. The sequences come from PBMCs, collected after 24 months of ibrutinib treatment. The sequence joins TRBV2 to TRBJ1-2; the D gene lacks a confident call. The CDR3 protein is CASWMGANYGYTF. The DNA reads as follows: TGTGCCAGCTGGATGGGAGCTAACTATGGCTACACCTTC.